Following are 12 T cell receptor beta chains from one sample sequenced in a study of regulatory T cells in long-lasting Graves disease. The sample's time point: newly diagnosed GD, antithyroid drugs for less than 3 months. Construction of the TCR library relied on RNA isolated from PBMCs. Building of the TCR beta libraries involved iRepertoire HTBI primers and Arm-PCR of CDR3 regions. TCRdb re-analysed the multiplex PCR reads in MiXCR, keeping a single row per CDR3 protein. Of about 540,000 distinct CDR3 sequences listed, about 13% are singletons. Another study also made use of these data, one on T cells in Graves' hyperthyroidism and ophthalmopathy.

The sequences come from peripheral blood mononuclear cells (PBMCs), collected at new diagnosis, from a patient treated with antithyroid drugs. These receptors came from a man aged 25 to 45 with Graves disease.

This clonotype was counted at least ten times. The chain uses TRBV6-1 and TRBJ2-7; 7 bases are shared with TRBD1. Germline V gene lookup returns CDR1 MNHNS and CDR2 SASEGT. Losses at the gene ends were 7 bases for V and 3 bases for J; bases not matched to a gene: 6. This CDR3 is built from 13 residues. In DNA, the CDR3 is TGTGCCAGCAACAGGGGAGAGTTCTACGAGCAGTACTTC. Translating gives CASNRGEFYEQYF.

This clonotype was counted between two and nine times. This rearrangement joins TRBV6-2 or TRBV6-3 to TRBJ1-2; TRBD1 is a possible D gene (5 bases). The CDR3 covers 15 residues. Germline CDR1 is MNHEY and CDR2 is SVGEGT. V was pared by 0 bases and J by 4 bases, with 12 bases between. CDR3 nucleotides: TGTGCCAGCAGTTACTCGAGGCGGGGGTCCTATGGCTACACCTTC. It encodes CASSYSRRGSYGYTF.

This clonotype was counted at least ten times. The chain joins TRBV6-4 to TRBJ1-5, with D possibly matching TRBD1 (6 bases). Looked up from germline, CDR1 is MRHNA and CDR2 is SNTAGT. V was pared by 4 bases and J by 4 bases, with 20 bases between. The length of the CDR3 is 17 residues. The CDR3 sequence: CASSGPLKQGRNQPQHF. CDR3 sequence (DNA): TGTGCCAGCAGTGGTCCGCTCAAACAGGGACGGAATCAGCCCCAGCATTTT.

This clonotype was observed many times. The chain has TRBV2 and TRBJ2-3; a weak D match, TRBD2 (5 bases). V was trimmed by 2 bases and J by 2 bases, leaving 14 bases between them. This CDR3 spans 16 amino acids. CDR1 and CDR2 from the germline V gene are SNHLY and FYNNEI. This CDR3 reads CASSERLASNTDTQYF. The CDR3 DNA reads TGTGCCAGCAGTGAAAGGCTAGCTTCTAACACAGATACGCAGTATTTT.

V is TRBV5-1 and J is TRBJ2-3, with D possibly being TRBD1 or TRBD2 (6 bases each). V was shortened by 3 bases and J by 5 bases, with 19 bases between the two germline ends. CDR1 is SGHRS and CDR2 is YFSETQ in the germline V gene. The CDR3 totals 16 residues. The DNA for the CDR3 is TGCGCCAGCAGCTCGGGGGCCGTTTCGGTGGAAGATACGCAGTATTTT. Amino acids: CASSSGAVSVEDTQYF.

The chain recombines TRBV6-2 or TRBV6-3 with TRBJ1-2, with TRBD1 matching 9 bases. CDR3 length: 14 amino acids. CDR1 MNHEY and CDR2 SVGEGT come from the germline V gene. V shed 6 bases and J 4 bases; nucleotides not matched to a gene: 6. CDR3 protein: CASRRTGDSYGYTF. The DNA of the CDR3 is TGTGCCAGCAGAAGGACAGGGGATTCCTATGGCTACACCTTC.

This chain connects TRBV7-3 to TRBJ2-1; weak D call: TRBD2 (5 bases). CDR1 and CDR2 (germline): SGHTA, FQGTGA. The ends were cut back, 4 bases at V and 1 base at J, with 8 bases in the middle. The CDR3 consists of 14 residues. CDR3 region: CASSSSISYNEQFF. CDR3 nucleotides: TGTGCCAGCAGCTCTAGCATTTCCTACAATGAGCAGTTCTTC.

This clonotype was detected many times. The chain uses TRBV18 and TRBJ2-7; 7 bases map to TRBD2. V shed 6 bases, J shed 4 bases, and the junction held 12 bases outside the gene matches. The germline CDR1 and CDR2 sequences are KGHSH and LQKENI. The CDR3 covers 15 residues. CDR3 DNA sequence: TGTGCCAGCTCCCCGGTAGGGAGGGCAAGTTACGAGCAGTACTTC. It yields the protein CASSPVGRASYEQYF.

This clonotype was seen ten or more times. The chain couples TRBV7-3 to TRBJ2-1; D call uncertain. Germline lookup yields CDR1 SGHTA and CDR2 FQGTGA. CDR3 size: 14 residues. The V and J ends lost 5 bases and 5 bases respectively, with 13 bases between them. The CDR3 nucleotides are TGTGCCAGCAGCCCCGCTGCGGAGCACAATGAGCAGTTCTTC. It is translated as CASSPAAEHNEQFF.

The rearrangement joins TRBV10-3 to TRBJ2-2; TRBD2 matches at 7 bases. Germline V lookup: CDR1 ENHRY, CDR2 SYGVKD. The CDR3 covers 14 residues. With 7 bases clipped from V and 7 bases from J, the junction kept 9 bases outside the gene matches. CDR3 nucleotide sequence: TGTGCCATCAAGGGCGGGAGTCTTTTCGGGGAGCTGTTTTTT. Translated: CAIKGGSLFGELFF.

The sample holds a few counts of this clonotype. A single base separates this from a much larger clone, so it may be a read error. The chain uses TRBV7-2 and TRBJ2-3, with TRBD2 as a possible D gene (6 bases). V lost 5 bases to trimming and J lost 0 bases, with 15 bases between them. The CDR3 is 16 residues long. The germline gives CDR1 SGHTA, CDR2 FQGNSA. The CDR3: CASSLGLPRSTDTQYF. The CDR3 DNA sequence: TGTGCCAGCAGCCTAGGACTACCCCGGAGCACAGATACGCAGTATTTT. Full variable domain (remainder filled in from reference TRBV7-2 and TRBJ2-3): GAGVSQSPSNKVTEKGKDVELRCDPISGHTALYWYRQSLGQGLEFLIYFQGNSAPDKSGLPSDRFSAERTGGSVSTLTIQRTQQEDSAVYLCASSLGLPRSTDTQYFGPGTRLTVL.

A remark on this clonotype: The junction shows a germline mismatch at one end, possibly a read error. The chain has TRBV6-1 and TRBJ2-3; 8 nucleotides align to TRBD2. The V gene's germline CDR1 is MNHNS and CDR2 SASEGT. CDR3 length: 14 amino acids. CDR3 DNA sequence: TGTGCCAGCAGCGAAGCGGGAGTAGTAGATACGCAGTATTTT. Translating gives CASSEAGVVDTQYF.